This TCR beta chain was sequenced for a study of early T cells in non-severe SARS-CoV-2 infection. TCRdb ran MiXCR on the 5' RACE reads and lists one entry per CDR3 protein. This table has about 27,000 distinct CDR3 sequences, roughly 4% appearing once. Germline values: CDR1 DFQATT, CDR2 SNEGSKA (reference sequence). Trimming stripped 3 bases from V and 4 bases from J, with 19 bases between. The CDR3 covers 15 residues. This clonotype was picked up many times. V is TRBV20-1 and J is TRBJ2-7; D unclear. The clonotype originates from an adult who was a healthcare worker with PCR-confirmed SARS-CoV-2 infection or an uninfected control (not recorded which). The sequencing sample was made of whole blood. Here the CDR3 DNA reads TGCAGTGCTAGTATGGTTCCAGGCTTAGAATACGAGCAGTACTTC. It specifies CSASMVPGLEYEQYF.